The 26 T cell receptor beta chains given below trace back to one sample, sequenced in a study of blood T cell repertoires in COVID-19. Produced via immunoSEQ multiplex PCR; TCRdb's table is partial and in-frame only. The sample holds approximately 49,000 clones, 80% to 90% seen once. The sequenced sample was peripheral blood. The receptors were sampled from a man aged 45-65 years with acute or convalescent COVID-19.

In this sample, this clone turned up once. V is TRBV25-1 and J is TRBJ2-7; the match to TRBD1 covers 7 bases. The germline CDR1 and CDR2 sequences are MGHDK and SYGVNS. V lost 5 bases and J lost 2; bases outside the gene matches: 6. The length of the CDR3 is 14 residues. CDR3 DNA: TGTGCCAGCAGTTCCCGGGACAGCCCCTACGAGCAGTACTTC. Its protein is CASSSRDSPYEQYF.

The gene calls are TRBV11-2 and TRBJ1-1, with TRBD1 as a possible D gene (5 bases). V gave up 0 bases and J gave up 6 bases, with 14 bases separating them. CDR3 length: 15 amino acids. Germline values: CDR1 SGHAT, CDR2 FQNNGV. The CDR3 reads CASSLDPGRAAEAFF. The CDR3 DNA reads as TGTGCCAGCAGCTTAGATCCCGGCAGGGCGGCTGAAGCTTTCTTT.

The CDR3 region has the DNA TGTGCCAGCAGCTACGCAGGGGGTAACTATGGCTACACCTTC. This gives the protein CASSYAGGNYGYTF. The V and J genes are TRBV5-4 and TRBJ1-2; 7 nucleotides align to TRBD1. Germline CDR1 and CDR2: SGHNT and YYREEE (reference sequence). The length of the CDR3 is 14 residues. The ends lost 3 bases at V and 1 base at J; junction bases unmatched: 3.

The chain combines TRBV28 with TRBJ1-5, with 9 positions matching TRBD1. This CDR3 comprises 15 residues. With V trimmed by 8 bases and J by 3 bases, 8 bases remained unmatched. Per germline, CDR1 MDHEN and CDR2 SYDVKM. The chain's CDR3 is CASAPRDRVNQPQHF. CDR3 nucleotides: TGTGCCAGCGCCCCCCGGGACAGGGTCAATCAGCCCCAGCATTTT.

This sequence joins TRBV7-9 and TRBJ2-2; D call uncertain. Germline V gene sequence: CDR1 SEHNR, CDR2 FQNEAQ (reference sequence). The CDR3 runs 12 residues. Trimming cost V 4 bases and J 3 bases, with 3 bases left between them. This chain's CDR3 is CASSSYTGELFF. The CDR3 DNA reads as TGTGCCAGCAGCTCTTACACCGGGGAGCTGTTTTTT.

This chain links TRBV11-2 with TRBJ2-3; D not certain. Germline V gene sequence: CDR1 SGHAT, CDR2 FQNNGV. There are 17 residues in the CDR3. Deletions cut 1 base from V and 0 bases from J, with 14 bases between. DNA for the CDR3: TGTGCCAGCAGCTTAGTGGCGGTGTCAGCTAGCACAGATACGCAGTATTTT. Translating gives CASSLVAVSASTDTQYF.

The V and J genes are TRBV7-3 and TRBJ2-3, with D hard to call. This CDR3 region has 14 residues. V lost 1 base to trimming and J lost 4 bases, with 9 bases between them. Germline CDR1 and CDR2: SGHTA and FQGTGA. CDR3 sequence: CASSLNGFSDTQYF. The DNA of the CDR3 is TGTGCCAGCAGCTTAAATGGCTTTTCAGATACGCAGTATTTT. Full variable domain (outside the CDR3, taken from reference TRBV7-3 and TRBJ2-3): GAGVSQTPSNKVTEKGKYVELRCDPISGHTALYWYRQSLGQGPEFLIYFQGTGAADDSGLPNDRFFAVRPEGSVSTLKIQRTERGDSAVYLCASSLNGFSDTQYFGPGTRLTVL.

This chain uses TRBV5-1 with TRBJ1-5; 8 bases align to TRBD1. V lost 3 bases to trimming and J lost 7 bases; unmatched junction nucleotides: 6. There are 14 residues in the CDR3. CDR1 SGHRS and CDR2 YFSETQ come from the germline V gene. The CDR3, as DNA: TGCGCCAGCAGCTCCGGACAGGGAGGGCAGCCCCAGCATTTT. It translates to CASSSGQGGQPQHF. The variable domain in full, with the rest retrieved from reference TRBV5-1 and TRBJ1-5, is KAGVTQTPRYLIKTRGQQVTLSCSPISGHRSVSWYQQTPGQGLQFLFEYFSETQRNKGNFPGRFSGRQFSNSRSEMNVSTLELGDSALYLCASSSGQGGQPQHFGDGTRLSIL.

The V call is TRBV2, the J call TRBJ2-5, with 8 positions matching TRBD2. The length of the CDR3 is 15 residues. Germline V CDR1 and CDR2: SNHLY, FYNNEI. The junction had 12 bases not matched to a gene; V was cut back by 7 bases and J by 5 bases. CDR3 residues: CASTSLAGRGETQYF. CDR3 nucleotides: TGTGCCAGCACGTCTTTAGCGGGGCGGGGCGAGACCCAGTACTTC.

This chain links TRBV3-1 (or the pseudogene TRBV3-2) with TRBJ2-5, with D possibly being TRBD1 (6 bases). There are 15 residues in the CDR3. Germline V gives CDR1 LGHDT, CDR2 YNNKEL (reference sequence). The germline V and J ends were trimmed by 0 bases and 0 bases, with 8 bases remaining between them. The CDR3 spells CASSQERGYQETQYF. The CDR3 DNA sequence: TGTGCCAGCAGCCAAGAGAGGGGGTACCAAGAGACCCAGTACTTC.

This clone occurred once. The rearrangement links TRBV7-9 to TRBJ1-4; 8 nucleotides agree with TRBD1. The germline V gene encodes CDR1 SEHNR and CDR2 FQNEAQ (reference sequence). CDR3 length: 14 residues. V dropped 2 bases and J dropped 14; count of bases not matched to a gene: 10. CDR3 in amino acids: CASSLSDRGSGLFF. The DNA of the CDR3 is TGTGCCAGCAGCTTAAGCGACAGGGGATCGGGGCTGTTTTTT.

The chain joins TRBV28 to TRBJ2-3; 10 positions match TRBD2. The V gene's germline CDR1 is MDHEN and CDR2 SYDVKM. Losses at the gene ends were 6 bases for V and 2 bases for J; bases not matched to a gene: 8. This CDR3 contains 16 residues. CDR3 loop: CASSSIAGGFTDTQYF. CDR3 nucleotide sequence: TGTGCCAGCAGCTCCATAGCGGGAGGTTTCACAGATACGCAGTATTTT.

The V and J genes are TRBV6-5 and TRBJ1-6; TRBD1 aligns across 9 bases. CDR1 and CDR2 from the germline V gene are MNHEY and SVGAGI. The CDR3 covers 15 residues. The J segment lost 7 bases and the V segment lost 5 bases, leaving 6 bases of the junction unmatched. The CDR3 DNA is TGTGCCAGCAGTACGTGGACAGGGGTCAATTCACCCCTCCACTTT. The encoded protein is CASSTWTGVNSPLHF.

This rearrangement joins TRBV5-1 to TRBJ1-4; unclear D gene. The CDR3 is 14 residues long. The germline V and J ends were trimmed by 3 bases and 2 bases, with 8 bases remaining between them. Per the germline V gene, CDR1 is SGHRS and CDR2 is YFSETQ. The CDR3 loop is CASSSGFTNEKLFF. The DNA for the CDR3 is TGCGCCAGCAGCTCGGGATTCACTAATGAAAAACTGTTTTTT.

The V gene is TRBV2, the J gene TRBJ1-4; D remains ambiguous. This CDR3 region has 13 residues. Germline V lookup: CDR1 SNHLY, CDR2 FYNNEI. V shed 6 bases and J shed 3 bases, with 8 bases lying between them. DNA for the CDR3: TGTGCCAGCAGCGTCCGGGCTAATGAAAAACTGTTTTTT. Its protein product is CASSVRANEKLFF. The whole variable domain, filled in from reference TRBV2 and TRBJ1-4, reads EPEVTQTPSHQVTQMGQEVILRCVPISNHLYFYWYRQILGQKVEFLVSFYNNEISEKSEIFDDQFSVERPDGSNFTLKIRSTKLEDSAMYFCASSVRANEKLFFGSGTQLSVL.

The chain is built from TRBV11-2 and TRBJ2-3; D might be TRBD2 (5 bases). Trimming removed 5 bases at V and 1 base at J, with 16 bases between. Germline CDR1 SGHAT, CDR2 FQNNGV. This CDR3 spans 16 amino acids. CDR3: CASSLSRGPGTDTQYF. In nucleotides, the CDR3 is TGTGCCAGCAGCCTTTCCCGCGGGCCAGGCACAGATACGCAGTATTTT. Based on the CDR3 plus reference TRBV11-2 and TRBJ2-3, the full variable domain is EAGVAQSPRYKIIEKRQSVAFWCNPISGHATLYWYQQILGQGPKLLIQFQNNGVVDDSQLPKDRFSAERLKGVDSTLKIQPAKLEDSAVYLCASSLSRGPGTDTQYFGPGTRLTVL.

The rearrangement links TRBV27 to TRBJ1-5, with D tentatively TRBD1 (6 bases). The length of the CDR3 is 14 residues. V gave up 6 bases and J gave up 5 bases, with 14 bases separating them. The germline V gene has CDR1 MNHEY and CDR2 SMNVEV (reference sequence). For the CDR3, the DNA is TGTGCCAGCAGACCAACAGGGTTTGATCAGCCCCAGCATTTT. This sequence encodes CASRPTGFDQPQHF.

In its sample, this clone was seen a few times. The genes are TRBV7-2 and TRBJ1-2; D is unclear. Trimming shortened V by 0 bases and J by 4 bases, and 6 bases separated the two germline ends. From germline, CDR1 is SGHTA and CDR2 FQGNSA. The CDR3 length is 13 residues. The CDR3 loop reads CASSLAHGYGYTF. The CDR3 DNA reads TGTGCCAGCAGCTTAGCCCACGGCTATGGCTACACCTTC.

The chain joins TRBV6-6 to TRBJ2-3; maybe TRBD2 (5 bases). Deletions cut 11 bases from V and 0 bases from J, with 15 bases between. The CDR3 covers 14 residues. The germline V gene encodes CDR1 MNHNY and CDR2 SVGAGI (reference sequence). The CDR3 loop reads CASNGVFSTDTQYF. Here the CDR3 DNA reads TGTGCCTCCAACGGGGTTTTTAGCACAGATACGCAGTATTTT.

The chain links TRBV6-1 to TRBJ1-5; possibly TRBD1 for D (6 bases). The V end was cut by 4 bases, the J end by 2 bases, with 15 bases between. This CDR3 spans 16 amino acids. CDR1 is MNHNS and CDR2 is SASEGT in the germline V gene. This chain's CDR3 is CASSAEGGSGNQPQHF. The CDR3 DNA reads as TGTGCCAGCAGTGCCGAAGGGGGATCTGGCAATCAGCCCCAGCATTTT.

The gene calls are TRBV12-3 or TRBV12-4 and TRBJ2-3; D unresolved. CDR3 length: 12 amino acids. V was trimmed by 5 bases and J by 6 bases, leaving 9 bases between them. The CDR3 coding sequence is TGTGCCAGCAGTCCCAGGTGGGATACGCAGTATTTT. Translated: CASSPRWDTQYF.

This clone was found a few times. V and J are TRBV7-9 and TRBJ2-3; 7 bases line up with TRBD1. This CDR3 spans 13 amino acids. Germline V gene sequence: CDR1 SEHNR, CDR2 FQNEAQ (reference sequence). V lost 8 bases, J lost 0 bases, and 2 bases stayed unmatched. The CDR3 region has the DNA TGTGCCAGCCGACAGGGTAGCACAGATACGCAGTATTTT. Translating gives CASRQGSTDTQYF. The full variable domain, in which reference TRBV7-9 and TRBJ2-3 provide the parts outside the CDR3, is DTGVSQNPRHKITKRGQNVTFRCDPISEHNRLYWYRQTLGQGPEFLTYFQNEAQLEKSRLLSDRFSAERPKGSFSTLEIQRTEQGDSAMYLCASRQGSTDTQYFGPGTRLTVL.

CDR3 nucleotide sequence: TGTGCCAGCTCAAGGAGCCAAAATTCACCCCTCCACTTT. It encodes CASSRSQNSPLHF. The J gene is TRBJ1-6, the V gene TRBV7-3; D not resolved. Deletions cut 8 bases from V and 7 bases from J, with 12 bases between. The germline V gene encodes CDR1 SGHTA and CDR2 FQGTGA. The CDR3 extends over 13 amino acids.

The chain has TRBV2 and TRBJ2-7; D is perhaps TRBD1 (5 bases). Germline loops: CDR1 SNHLY, CDR2 FYNNEI. The CDR3 loop spans 12 amino acids. V dropped 7 bases and J dropped 2 bases, with 9 bases sitting between them. This CDR3 reads CASIGRAYEQYF. The CDR3 DNA reads as TGTGCCAGCATAGGCAGGGCCTACGAGCAGTACTTC.

This clone was seen more than once but under ten times. V usage is TRBV4-1 and J usage is TRBJ1-6, with D hard to call. Germline CDR1 and CDR2: MGHRA and YSYEKL. V was pared by 1 base and J by 8 bases, with 6 bases between. The CDR3 runs to 13 residues. The CDR3, as DNA: TGCGCCAGCAGCCAAGCCCTTGATTCACCCCTCCACTTT. Translating it yields CASSQALDSPLHF.

The chain employs TRBV5-5 and TRBJ2-7; 9 nucleotides match TRBD2. Germline assignment: CDR1 SGHKS and CDR2 YYEKEE (reference sequence). The CDR3 consists of 13 residues. With V trimmed by 6 bases and J by 2 bases, 3 bases remained unmatched. The CDR3 sequence: CASIASGAYEQYF. As DNA, the CDR3 is TGTGCCAGCATAGCTAGCGGGGCCTACGAGCAGTACTTC.